This T cell receptor (beta chain) was sequenced for a study of CD8 T cells in ankylosing spondylitis (dated by TCRdb to about 2017). For the wider study: The study set out to find disease-linked TCR variants by profiling T cell receptor beta repertoires in ankylosing spondylitis patients and healthy donors. The full study cohort comprised approximately 23 ankylosing spondylitis patients and 85 to 120 healthy donors. Samples of peripheral blood were taken, and for ankylosing spondylitis patients, synovial fluid was collected as well. Study-level results and caveats: The disease-linked clones were reported to be significantly enriched in matched synovial fluid samples from ankylosing spondylitis patients. A TCR beta motif of 7 or 8 highly homologous amino acid variants appeared characteristic of blood from ankylosing spondylitis patients. A CD8+ phenotype was shown by the disease-linked clones, which were found at relatively low frequencies in peripheral blood. Some of the motif variants had been reported before in the synovial fluid and blood of reactive arthritis patients, a finding that suggests common disease-initiation mechanisms.

Remarks on this clonotype: The antigen this receptor binds is unknown. No much larger clone exists at a distance of one base, and base qualities are not known.

TCRdb lists the instrument as Illumina HiSeq 2500. TCR beta libraries were prepared by quantitative 5'-RACE with molecular barcodes. For the original study's pipeline: A new computational method based on a probabilistic model of VDJ rearrangement was used to identify disease-linked TCR variants. The public reads were reanalyzed by TCRdb: fastp trimming at Q25, MiXCR alignment, in-frame beta chains only. Every distinct CDR3 protein forms one entry, paired with its most common genes and DNA. The V and J calls shown here were made by TCRdb, not taken from the authors' results. Recorded for this sample are about 250,000 distinct CDR3 sequences; around 32% of them occurred a single time. Roughly 4.2% of the sample is in the top ten clones. Germline trimming amounts to 4 bases on V and 5 bases on J, with 3 as the count of junction bases outside the gene matches. The CDR3 goes from the cysteine to the phenylalanine over 12 residues. The retained sequence is limited to the CDR3, 36 bases, with the frame set at the first base. The CDR1 and CDR2 encoded by the germline V gene are SQVTM and ANQGSEA.

The sequencing sample was made of blood, either unsorted or a sorted T cell fraction (not recorded which). The chain was built from TRBV29-1 and TRBJ2-3; 7 bases in between match TRBD1. The sequence derives from a male donor with ankylosing spondylitis or in good health (not recorded which). The CDR3 loop reads CSVGQGEDTQYF. The nucleotide sequence reads as follows: TGCAGCGTTGGACAGGGTGAAGATACGCAGTATTTT.